This T cell receptor (beta chain) appears in the sequencing data of a study of T-cell memory formation after mild COVID-19. Broader study findings: The study detected some responding clones in pre-infection memory, suggesting cross-reactive memory joined. Clones that contracted from day 15 to 85 were balanced CD4/CD8, while later expanders leaned CD4+.

For this clonotype: The antigen is not known.

UMIs and sample barcodes were carried by the TCR alpha and TCR beta cDNA libraries that 5'RACE produced using constant-segment primers. TCRdb re-called the 5' RACE reads with MiXCR, one entry per CDR3 protein. There are 350,000 or so distinct CDR3 sequences in the sample; 20% to 25% occur only once, and about 21% lies in the top ten. V shed 4 bases, J shed 8 bases, and the junction held 9 bases outside the gene matches. The CDR3 has 15 residues. Germline lookup yields CDR1 SGHRS and CDR2 YFSETQ. The chain employs TRBV5-1 and TRBJ1-4; 9 bases fit TRBD1. The TCR sequence derives from a man between 18 and 35 years old who had mild COVID-19 (a few samples of this study predate the infection). Cell type and time point are not known. Material: PBMCs or a T cell subset sorted from them (not recorded which). The CDR3 here is CASSPGGQGGEKLFF. The CDR3 nucleotides read TGCGCCAGCAGCCCTGGGGGACAGGGAGGCGAAAAACTGTTTTTT.